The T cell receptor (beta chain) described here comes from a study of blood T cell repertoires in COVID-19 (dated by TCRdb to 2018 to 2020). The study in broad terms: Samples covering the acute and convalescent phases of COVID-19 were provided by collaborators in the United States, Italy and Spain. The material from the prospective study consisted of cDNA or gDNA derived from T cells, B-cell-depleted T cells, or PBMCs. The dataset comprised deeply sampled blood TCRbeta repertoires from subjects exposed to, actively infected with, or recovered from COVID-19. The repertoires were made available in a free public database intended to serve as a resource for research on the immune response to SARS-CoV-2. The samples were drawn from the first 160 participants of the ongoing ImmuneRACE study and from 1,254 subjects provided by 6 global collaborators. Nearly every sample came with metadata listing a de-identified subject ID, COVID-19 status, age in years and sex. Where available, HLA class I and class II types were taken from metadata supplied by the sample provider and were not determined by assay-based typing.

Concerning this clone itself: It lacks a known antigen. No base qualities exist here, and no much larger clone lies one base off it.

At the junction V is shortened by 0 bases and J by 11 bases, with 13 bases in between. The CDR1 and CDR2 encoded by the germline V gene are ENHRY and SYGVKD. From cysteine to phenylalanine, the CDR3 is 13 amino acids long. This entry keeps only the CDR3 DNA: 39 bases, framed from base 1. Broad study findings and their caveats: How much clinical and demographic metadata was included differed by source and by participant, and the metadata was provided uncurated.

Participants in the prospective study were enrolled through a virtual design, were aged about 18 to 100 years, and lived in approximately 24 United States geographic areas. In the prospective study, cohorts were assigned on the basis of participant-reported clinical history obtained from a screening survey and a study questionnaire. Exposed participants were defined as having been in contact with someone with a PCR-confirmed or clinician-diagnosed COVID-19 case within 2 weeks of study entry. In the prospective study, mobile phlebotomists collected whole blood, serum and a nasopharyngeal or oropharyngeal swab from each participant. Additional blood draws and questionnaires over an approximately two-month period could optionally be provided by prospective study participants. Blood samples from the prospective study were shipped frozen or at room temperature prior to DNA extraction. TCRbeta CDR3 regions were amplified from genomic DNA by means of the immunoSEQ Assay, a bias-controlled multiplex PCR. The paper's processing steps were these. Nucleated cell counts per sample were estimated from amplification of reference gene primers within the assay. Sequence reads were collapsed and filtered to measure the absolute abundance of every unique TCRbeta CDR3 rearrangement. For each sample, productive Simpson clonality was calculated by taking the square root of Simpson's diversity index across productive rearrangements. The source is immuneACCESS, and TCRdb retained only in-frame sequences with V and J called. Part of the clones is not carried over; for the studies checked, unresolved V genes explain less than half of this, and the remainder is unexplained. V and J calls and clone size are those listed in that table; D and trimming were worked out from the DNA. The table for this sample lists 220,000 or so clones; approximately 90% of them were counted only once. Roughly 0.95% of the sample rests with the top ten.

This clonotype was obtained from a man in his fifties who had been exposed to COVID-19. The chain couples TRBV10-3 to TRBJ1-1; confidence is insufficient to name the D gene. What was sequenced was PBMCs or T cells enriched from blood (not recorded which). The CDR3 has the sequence CAISESMEEVAFF. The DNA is TGTGCCATCAGTGAGTCGATGGAGGAGGTGGCTTTCTTT.